This T cell receptor beta chain came from a study of cytotoxic CD8 clonotypes in ibrutinib-treated CLL. Background on the study: With a range of 6 to 36, the median treatment time before response samples were taken was approximately 11 months. Study-wide results and caveats: At ibrutinib response, clonality increased, and at progression it declined back toward baseline.

The CDR3 runs to 14 residues. V dropped 8 bases and J dropped 0; count of bases not matched to a gene: 5. Germline assignment: CDR1 WSHSY and CDR2 SAAADI. T cells were sequenced at a targeted depth of 1 in 200,000 to 1 in 1 million. The protocol was immunoSEQ multiplex PCR, while the TCRdb copy is restricted to in-frame clones and leaves out a portion. Altogether 15,000 to 20,000 clones are present, more than 65% being singletons, with the ten largest covering roughly 5.7%. Notes on this clone: The target antigen is unknown.

This specimen consisted of PBMCs, obtained before ibrutinib treatment. This rearrangement joins TRBV10-2 to TRBJ2-7; 9 bases are a match to TRBD1. The sequence derives from a human donor with chronic lymphocytic leukemia. Here the CDR3 DNA reads TGCGCCAGCGGGGACAGGGATCTCTCCTACGAGCAGTACTTC. It specifies CASGDRDLSYEQYF.